These 18 T cell receptor beta chains were sequenced from one sample in a study of T-cell memory formation after mild COVID-19. Via MiXCR, TCRdb re-called the 5' RACE reads, giving one row per CDR3 protein. The table lists approximately 260,000 distinct CDR3 sequences, about 16% of them singletons. The specimen was PBMCs or a T cell subset sorted from them (not recorded which). The source of these receptors is a man between 18 and 35 years old who had mild COVID-19 (a few samples of this study predate the infection). Cell type and time point are not known.

Note on this clonotype: A junction boundary mismatches the germline segment, possibly from a read error. The chain couples TRBV20-1 to TRBJ2-7; perhaps TRBD2 as D (6 bases). This CDR3 has 11 residues. Germline V gives CDR1 DFQATT, CDR2 SNEGSKA (reference sequence). The CDR3 nucleotides are TGCAGTGCCCCATCTGGGGAGGAGCGGTACTTC. It yields the protein CSAPSGEERYF.

The chain combines TRBV6-5 with TRBJ1-1; D remains ambiguous. This CDR3 comprises 15 residues. V was cut by 4 bases and J by 0 bases, with 12 bases left in between. Germline CDR1 and CDR2: MNHEY and SVGAGI. The CDR3 here is CASSSAPSVNTEAFF. The CDR3 DNA reads as TGTGCCAGCAGTTCGGCGCCCTCAGTGAACACTGAAGCTTTCTTT.

CDR3 in DNA: TGTGCCACCACCCAGGACTCCTACAATGAGCAGTTCTTC. It translates to CATTQDSYNEQFF. The chain uses TRBV6-5 and TRBJ2-1, with unresolved D. The CDR3 spans 13 residues. V was shortened by 10 bases and J by 0 bases, with 10 bases between the two germline ends. CDR1 is MNHEY, CDR2 SVGAGI, per germline.

The chain uses TRBV4-1 and TRBJ1-2; TRBD1 might be the D (5 bases). With 2 bases removed from V and 3 bases from J, the gap between germline ends came to 10 bases. The CDR3 totals 14 residues. CDR1 and CDR2 (germline): MGHRA, YSYEKL. In nucleotides, the CDR3 is TGCGCCAGCAGCCAACTGGGGCAACACTATGGCTACACCTTC. Translating gives CASSQLGQHYGYTF.

This clonotype was observed a handful of times. This chain uses TRBV20-1 with TRBJ2-3; a weak D match, TRBD2 (5 bases). The V gene lost 5 bases and the J gene lost 4 bases, with 13 bases spanning the gap. The CDR3 has 13 residues. Per the germline V gene, CDR1 is DFQATT and CDR2 is SNEGSKA (reference sequence). The CDR3 loop is CSAADGLSDTQYF. CDR3 nucleotide sequence: TGCAGTGCTGCCGACGGACTTTCAGATACGCAGTATTTT.

The rearrangement uses TRBV6-2 or TRBV6-3 and TRBJ1-1; 9 nucleotides match TRBD1. Trimming at V came to 6 bases and at J to 6 bases, leaving 8 bases not matched to a gene. The CDR3 extends over 14 amino acids. CDR1 is MNHEY, CDR2 SVGEGT, per germline. CDR3 bases: TGTGCCAGCAGCCCAGGACAGGGGCTCGCTGAAGCTTTCTTT. Residues: CASSPGQGLAEAFF.

The rearrangement joins TRBV7-2 to TRBJ2-7; D is perhaps TRBD2 (7 bases). The V end lost 5 bases, the J end lost 3 bases, and 14 bases lay between the germline ends. The length of the CDR3 is 14 residues. Germline CDR1 and CDR2: SGHTA and FQGNSA. The CDR3 region is CASSTRGGGYEQYF. CDR3 nucleotides: TGTGCCAGCAGCACCCGGGGAGGGGGCTACGAGCAGTACTTC.

The chain couples TRBV4-3 to TRBJ1-4; a possible D gene is TRBD1 (5 bases). Germline lookup yields CDR1 LGHNA and CDR2 YSLEER. V lost 0 bases, J lost 13 bases, and 9 bases lay in between. The CDR3 runs to 12 residues. CDR3 nucleotide sequence: TGCGCCAGCAGCCAAGACTGGGGGGTACTGTTTTTT. Translated: CASSQDWGVLFF.

J is TRBJ1-2 and V is TRBV7-2; the D gene is possibly TRBD1 (5 bases). CDR3 length: 16 residues. CDR1 is SGHTA and CDR2 is FQGNSA in the germline V gene. Trimming pared 6 bases from V and 4 bases from J, leaving 21 bases between. Here the CDR3 DNA reads TGTGCCAGCAGTCCAAGAGGGCCGCGGGACGGCTATGGCTACACCTTC. Its translation is CASSPRGPRDGYGYTF.

This clonotype turned up a few times. The chain carries TRBV9 and TRBJ2-7, with D perhaps TRBD1 or TRBD2 (6 bases each). Trimming left V 3 bases short and J 0 bases short, with 19 bases between. The CDR3 runs to 17 residues. Per the germline V gene, CDR1 is SGDLS and CDR2 is YYNGEE. The chain's CDR3 is CASSGPWGASRSYEQYV. CDR3 in DNA: TGTGCCAGCAGCGGCCCCTGGGGGGCATCCCGCTCCTACGAGCAGTACGTC.

This clonotype was counted a few times. As DNA, the CDR3 is TGTGCCAGCAGCTTACAACGACAGACGATTAACTATGGCTACACCTTC. This gives the protein CASSLQRQTINYGYTF. The genes are TRBV7-8 and TRBJ1-2; a possible D gene is TRBD1 (5 bases). The V and J ends lost 2 bases and 1 base respectively, with 14 bases between them. This CDR3 has 16 residues. Germline V CDR1 and CDR2: SGHVS, FQNEAQ.

The chain employs TRBV7-2 and TRBJ2-1; D uncertain. V dropped 3 bases and J dropped 6 bases, with 12 bases sitting between them. Per germline, CDR1 SGHTA and CDR2 FQGNSA. The CDR3 totals 14 residues. The CDR3 bases are TGTGCCAGCAGCTTCCTCGCGTATGGCAATGAGCAGTTCTTC. This gives the protein CASSFLAYGNEQFF.

The J gene is TRBJ2-1, the V gene TRBV12-3 or TRBV12-4; TRBD2 might be the D (5 bases). Trimming shortened V by 6 bases and J by 6 bases, and 15 bases separated the two germline ends. The CDR3 runs to 14 residues. The CDR3 coding sequence is TGTGCCAGCAGAGGCCCTGAGAGCGGCAATGAGCAGTTCTTC. It codes for CASRGPESGNEQFF.

The rearrangement uses TRBV3-1 and TRBJ2-5; D may match TRBD1 or TRBD2 (6 bases each). V was trimmed by 3 bases and J by 5 bases, leaving 10 bases between them. Germline lookup yields CDR1 LGHDT and CDR2 YNNKEL (reference sequence). The CDR3 runs to 13 residues. CDR3 coding DNA: TGTGCCAGCAGCCAGGAGGGGGAGGAGACCCAGTACTTC. Protein product: CASSQEGEETQYF.

The rearrangement uses TRBV11-1 and TRBJ2-1; either TRBD1 or TRBD2 may fit D (6 bases each). The CDR3 sequence is 16 residues long. Germline V gene sequence: CDR1 SGHAT, CDR2 FQDESV (reference sequence). V was shortened by 0 bases and J by 8 bases, with 17 bases between the two germline ends. The DNA of the CDR3 is TGTGCCAGCAGCTTAGCGCCGGGGGCCGGTTTCGATGAGCAGTTCTTC. Residues: CASSLAPGAGFDEQFF.

The V call is TRBV7-2, the J call TRBJ1-5; D might be TRBD1 (6 bases). The V end lost 6 bases, the J end lost 6 bases, and 12 bases lay between the germline ends. The length of the CDR3 is 13 residues. Germline-derived CDR1 and CDR2 are SGHTA and FQGNSA. CDR3 nucleotide sequence: TGTGCCAGCAGTTACCAGGGGCGTCAGCCCCAGCATTTT. This encodes CASSYQGRQPQHF.

This clonotype was recorded many times. The chain recombines TRBV20-1 with TRBJ2-5; D is uncertain. CDR3 length: 12 residues. Trimming removed 3 bases from V and 5 bases from J, with 10 bases in between. Germline V gives CDR1 DFQATT, CDR2 SNEGSKA (reference sequence). CDR3 in DNA: TGCAGTGCTAGCGCGGTGGGGGAGACCCAGTACTTC. This gives the protein CSASAVGETQYF.

This clonotype was counted at least ten times. This sequence joins TRBV4-3 and TRBJ2-4; 8 nucleotides align to TRBD2. The CDR3 extends over 21 amino acids. V trimming: 2 bases; J trimming: 0 bases; junction bases outside the gene matches: 18. Germline lookup yields CDR1 LGHNA and CDR2 YSLEER. The CDR3 DNA sequence: TGCGCCAGCAGCCAATTCAGGGGCGAACGGGGGGGAACCCTAGCCAAAAACATTCAGTACTTC. This translates into CASSQFRGERGGTLAKNIQYF.